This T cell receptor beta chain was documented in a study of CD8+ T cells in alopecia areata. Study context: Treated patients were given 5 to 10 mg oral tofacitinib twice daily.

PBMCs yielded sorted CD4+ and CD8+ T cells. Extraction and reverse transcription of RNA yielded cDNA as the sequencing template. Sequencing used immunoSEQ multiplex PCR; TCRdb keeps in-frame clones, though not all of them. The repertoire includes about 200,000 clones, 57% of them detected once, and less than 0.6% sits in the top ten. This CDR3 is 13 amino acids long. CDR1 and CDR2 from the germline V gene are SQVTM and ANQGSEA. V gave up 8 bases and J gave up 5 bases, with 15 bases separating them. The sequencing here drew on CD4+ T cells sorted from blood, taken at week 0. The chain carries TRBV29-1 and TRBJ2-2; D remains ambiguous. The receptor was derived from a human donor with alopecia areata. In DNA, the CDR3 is TGCAGCTCTTCTTTGAGACCTACCGGGGAGCTGTTTTTT. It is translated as CSSSLRPTGELFF.